This T cell receptor beta chain was identified in a study of blood T cells in healthy people across ages. Through a sample-barcoded 5' primer and a J-beta primer mix, a second PCR was run for roughly 6 to 12 cycles. TCRdb reanalysed the 5' RACE reads using MiXCR and keeps one entry per CDR3 protein. The sample carries about 780,000 distinct CDR3 sequences, roughly 26% recorded once. This clonotype was found a few times. The CDR3 consists of 13 residues. Germline-derived CDR1 and CDR2 are GTSNPN and SVGIG (reference sequence). With 2 bases removed from V and 6 bases from J, the gap between germline ends came to 13 bases. These same data were also listed under a study on T cells of mothers and their children.

The material sequenced was blood. This clonotype was sampled from a boy between 5 and 17 years old in good health. The V call is TRBV30, the J call TRBJ2-5; tentatively, D is TRBD1 (6 bases). The DNA of the CDR3 is TGTGCCTGGAGTATCAGGGGTCGACAGACCCAGTACTTC. This sequence encodes CAWSIRGRQTQYF.